The text below deals with one T cell receptor beta chain. This receptor's antigen is unknown. Base qualities are missing; no much larger clone stands one base away. The receptor library was made with the immunoSEQ multiplex PCR assay. For the multiplex PCR, a mixture combining 60 forward primers for TCR Vbeta segments and 13 reverse primers for TCR Jbeta segments was used. Amplification of the CDR3 region of rearranged TCR beta genes was performed with a multiplex PCR assay on genomic DNA. Amplified TCR beta libraries were sequenced as 87-base-pair reads on the Illumina HiSeq System. In the source study's methods: A later analysis tallied roughly 76 million unique TCR beta chains across the 660 or so repertoires, and about 12 million of those chains were shared by two or more donors. Raw reads were error-corrected and collapsed into unique sequences by a nearest-neighbor algorithm in which closely related sequences were merged to remove PCR and sequencing errors. To assign V, D and J gene segments, CDR3 sequences were aligned to IMGT reference sequences. Each retained sequence needed at least a six-nucleotide match to both a V gene segment and a J gene segment. Rearrangements were classified as productive when the CDR3 lacked stop codons and remained in frame with V and J, and all other rearrangements were classified as non-productive. CDR3 was defined by IMGT convention, running from the second conserved V-encoded cysteine to the conserved J-encoded phenylalanine. Sequences without an unambiguous match to a single V gene segment were excluded from the earlier analysis of a few hundred of the donors. An earlier analysis of about 600 of the donors called V segments functional above 56.7% productive rearrangements and segregating when the between-donor standard deviation exceeded 5%. To diagnose cytomegalovirus status from the catalog of TCR beta chain sequences, a statistical classification framework was built. A later analysis assigned V and J genes by comparing TCR nucleotide sequences with IMGT/GENE-DB human TR gene sequences. The TCRdist pipeline was used in a later analysis to assign CDR3 sequences and most-parsimonious VDJ recombination scenarios. A later analysis defined each TCR beta chain by its CDR3 amino acid sequence plus V-gene family, and excluded reads lacking a unique V-gene family. In a later analysis, fewer than 650 highly shared, low-generation-probability nucleotide sequences were removed to address suspected cross-contamination and a sequencing artifact. A later analysis calculated a clonal expansion index for each public chain from normalized within-repertoire ranks of inferred template counts. In a later analysis, generation probabilities were computed using a VDJ recombination model fitted to out-of-frame rearrangements, and the results were checked against IGoR. Hypergeometric tests were used in a later analysis to score TCR-TCR, TCR-HLA and TCR-CMV co-occurrence, with a repertoire-size bias correction applied to the TCR pairs. To estimate false discovery rates, a later analysis permuted the HLA or CMV assignments 20 times. In a later analysis, co-occurring TCRs were grouped using DBSCAN, and TCRdist sequence similarity was added for clustering within HLA-allele-positive subsets. For co-occurrence clustering, repertoires with fewer than 30,000 or more than 120,000 public chains were excluded, along with 4 to 6 repertoires with anomalous nucleotide sharing. TCRdb re-hosts the immuneACCESS table, in-frame sequences only. Its copies lack some clones; in the studies checked, an unresolved V gene accounts for under half of them, and the cause for the rest is not known. V, J and clone size reflect that table, while D and trimming were determined from the DNA. The table for this sample lists approximately 100,000 clones; about 80% of them were counted only once. The ten largest make up over 5% of the sample.

This specimen belongs to a study of cytomegalovirus exposure and HLA in healthy donors (dated by TCRdb to about 2017). With regard to the full study: An earlier analysis of several hundred of the donors reported more than 250 Gb of sequence data and around 120 million unique TCR beta sequences from about 180 million T cells. An early release that covered about 600 HLA-typed donors contained approximately 320 gigabases of sequencing data and 65 million to 100 million unique TCR sequences. Among the approximately 400 genotyped donors, about 83% belonged to the genetic ancestry cluster associated with self-reported Caucasian donors. The study aimed to test whether signatures of past pathogen exposure could be identified by cataloging public T cell receptors. Using immunosequencing, the study profiled T cell repertoires from about 650 subjects and related those repertoires to cytomegalovirus serostatus. Along with the roughly 710-subject first cohort, a separate validation cohort of 120 different subjects was used. To predict cytomegalovirus infection status, the study brought together high-throughput TCR immunosequencing, statistical association of individual TCRs with disease status, and machine learning. A later analysis re-examined previously published TCR beta repertoires from several hundred donors and added high-resolution HLA genotyping to investigate patterns of TCR occurrence. Rather than using new phenotypic data, the later analysis identified candidate immune exposures from TCR beta sequences and from how often those sequences occurred across donors. In an earlier analysis of roughly 600 of the donors, high-throughput TCR beta sequencing was used to judge whether each TCR beta V gene segment behaved as functional or pseudogenic. Donor age, sex, ethnicity and CMV serostatus were collected together with the repertoire data. A later genetic analysis used genome-wide SNP genotypes for about 60% of the roughly 700 donors, treating that subset as a discovery cohort. Every discovery cohort repertoire had been produced on one sequencing platform. Class I and class II HLA loci were covered by the typing at four-digit resolution. The number of donors typed differed by locus, with about 629-630 for A, B, C, DRB1 and DQB1, roughly 520 for DQA1, 606 for DPA1, and around 430 for DPB1. Because of strong linkage in the cohort, five DR-DQ haplotypes were treated as single units for association and clustering. Across 300 to 400 genotyped donors of the cohort, an average of about 240,000 unique TCR beta nucleotide sequences per donor were sequenced, and roughly 18% of those sequences were non-productive.

In total, over 600 healthy bone marrow donors made up the cohort. Cohort members were all nominally healthy when sampled, although unrecorded immune exposures were likely present. The donor was CMV seropositive and was included in the group of some 290 seropositive cohort members. A peripheral blood sample was collected from each donor, and TCR beta sequencing was performed on peripheral blood mononuclear cells. The Qiagen DNeasy Blood Extraction Kit was used to extract genomic DNA from the blood cell samples. The research as a whole found: According to a later analysis, most CMV-associated TCR beta chains appeared to be HLA-restricted, and the HLA associations seemed to be driven largely by CMV exposure. CMV serostatus was the only immune exposure information available for the cohort. Correlated functional status among segregating V segments might be attributable to linkage disequilibrium, but an unknown experimental factor could not be ruled out. Roughly uniform sequencing depth across donors was assumed in presence/absence analyses, although this assumption may not hold. In vitro tests confirmed that three of the cytomegalovirus-associated TCR beta chains recognize cytomegalovirus antigens. Most TCR sequences were seen in very few donors, while some public TCRs were found in many individuals. In a later analysis, TCR association rates were found to vary across HLA loci, with the most associated TCRs seen for DRB1 alleles and the fewest for HLA-C alleles. When HLA alleles, especially DR and DQ, strongly co-occurred, attributing TCR associations to individual alleles was difficult. A later analysis found that HLA-associated TCR beta chains were more clonally expanded and had lower generation probabilities than equally common non-associated chains. In an earlier analysis of more than 450 of the donors, most TCR beta V segments were observed in productive rearrangements about 87% or about 30% of the time, broadly matching IMGT annotations. At a false discovery rate of 0.05, a later analysis linked under 20,000 TCR beta sequences to specific HLA alleles. A further reported finding was that TCR beta sequences accurately predicted the HLA-A and HLA-B alleles for most subjects in the first cohort. Only TCR beta chains were sequenced in this cohort, and the absence of alpha or paired-chain data limited detectable features. Because HLA typing was missing for some donors at each locus, association tests included only the typed subset. A total of 164 TCR beta chains were listed by the study as associated with cytomegalovirus. A later analysis reported that several top co-occurrence clusters appeared linked to parvovirus B19, influenza, CMV and Epstein-Barr virus. Because counts were too low, around 18 rarely observed V segments, including chromosome 9 orphons, were left out of the earlier analysis of 587 of the donors. According to the authors, the approach could potentially be generalized to other disease states and immunological phenotypes. The sequencing pipeline was judged likely to have produced a cluster of highly shared sequence variants as a technical artifact. A later genetic analysis associated a missense DCLRE1C variant with V-gene and J-gene trimming of TCR beta chains, and an independent cohort replicated the association. In a later genetic analysis, fewer N-insertions in productive TCRs were reported among donors in an Asian-associated ancestry cluster than the roughly 640-donor mean. Cytomegalovirus status was reported to be diagnosed by the classifier with high specificity and sensitivity in both the original and validation cohorts. Some IMGT-functional V segments, including TRBV6-2 and TRBV6-3, could not be told apart with the 87-base-pair reads, so those segments were excluded.

The V end gives up 3 bases and the J end 3 bases, leaving 4 bases in the junction not matched to a gene. Inclusive of the bounding cysteine and phenylalanine, the CDR3 is 14 residues long. Only CDR3 DNA is held: 42 bases, read in frame from base 1. CDR1 KGHSH and CDR2 LQKENI were looked up in the germline V gene. The sequence joins TRBV18 to TRBJ1-1; the central 7 bases match TRBD1. The sequence was collected from a female donor in good health and CMV-seropositive. The sequenced material came from PBMCs. The nucleotide sequence is TGTGCCAGCTCACCTCAGGGACAGCACACTGAAGCTTTCTTT. It specifies CASSPQGQHTEAFF.